The source of this T cell receptor (beta chain) is a study of identical twins. This CDR3 is 18 amino acids long. The V gene's germline CDR1 is SGHRS and CDR2 YFSETQ. After removal of 1 base from V and 4 bases from J, the junction contained 11 bases not matched to a gene. This clonotype was detected ten times or more. TCRdb passed the 5' RACE reads through MiXCR, listing each CDR3 protein once. The sample holds over 600,000 distinct CDR3 sequences, 21% seen once. These data also formed part of another study, on T cells expressing NK-cell markers.

The sequence derives from a woman aged 18-35 years in good health. Sequenced sample: PBMCs. The genes are TRBV5-1 and TRBJ2-1; 10 bases map to TRBD2. CDR3 DNA: TGCGCCAGCAGCTTGCGAACTACTAGCGGGACAGGTTACAATGAGCAGTTCTTC. Protein sequence: CASSLRTTSGTGYNEQFF.